A single sample gave rise to the 19 T cell receptor beta chains below, sequenced in a study of blood T cell repertoires in COVID-19. The protocol was immunoSEQ multiplex PCR, while the TCRdb copy is restricted to in-frame clones and leaves out a portion. There are around 330,000 clones in the sample; 85% occur only once, and under 2% lies in the top ten. The sequencing sample was made of PBMCs or T cells enriched from blood (not recorded which). The source of these receptors is a woman in her twenties or thirties who had been exposed to COVID-19.

The rearrangement joins TRBV4-1 to TRBJ2-7; perhaps TRBD2 as D (5 bases). V lost 2 bases and J 3 bases, leaving 14 bases between the germline ends. Germline lookup yields CDR1 MGHRA and CDR2 YSYEKL. The CDR3 runs to 15 residues. The CDR3 reads CASSQRTGIVYEQYF. The CDR3 DNA reads TGCGCCAGCAGCCAAAGGACGGGGATTGTCTACGAGCAGTACTTC.

This clone was seen just once. The chain uses TRBV3-1 (or the pseudogene TRBV3-2) and TRBJ1-6, with D unclear. Trimming shortened V by 3 bases and J by 0 bases, and 12 bases separated the two germline ends. There are 17 residues in the CDR3. CDR1 is LGHDT, CDR2 YNNKEL, per germline (reference sequence). The CDR3 here is CASSQFTVSSYNSPLHF. The CDR3 bases are TGTGCCAGCAGCCAGTTTACAGTAAGCTCCTATAATTCACCCCTCCACTTT.

This chain uses TRBV5-6 with TRBJ1-4, with 7 bases identical to TRBD1. Per the germline V gene, CDR1 is SGHDT and CDR2 is YYEEEE. This CDR3 comprises 14 residues. V dropped 4 bases and J dropped 6; count of bases not matched to a gene: 6. CDR3: CASSRQGRDEKLFF. CDR3 coding DNA: TGTGCCAGCAGCCGACAGGGCCGGGATGAAAAACTGTTTTTT.

This rearrangement joins TRBV30 to TRBJ1-2; D unresolved. Trimming removed 4 bases at V and 8 bases at J, with 17 bases between. This CDR3 contains 13 residues. Germline assignment: CDR1 GTSNPN and CDR2 SVGIG (reference sequence). The CDR3 nucleotides read TGTGCCTGGAATCCGAGGGCTTACGGGGGCTACACCTTC. Its translation is CAWNPRAYGGYTF.

The chain uses TRBV7-2 and TRBJ1-1; TRBD1 matches at 10 bases. The CDR3 has 16 amino acids. Unmatched junction bases numbered 16, after V lost 6 bases and J lost 9 bases. The germline V gene has CDR1 SGHTA and CDR2 FQGNSA. CDR3 nucleotides: TGTGCCAGCAGACTAAACTCCGGGACAGGGGCTCATAAAGCTTTCTTT. As protein: CASRLNSGTGAHKAFF.

The CDR3 spells CATSDPQGEVEDTQYF. The CDR3 nucleotides read TGTGCCACCAGTGATCCACAGGGGGAGGTTGAAGATACGCAGTATTTT. The rearrangement links TRBV24-1 to TRBJ2-3; TRBD1 aligns across 8 bases. The CDR3 consists of 16 residues. CDR1 and CDR2 from the germline V gene are KGHDR and SFDVKD. V was clipped by 3 bases and J by 5 bases; unmatched bases: 9.

The V gene is TRBV9, the J gene TRBJ1-3, with D possibly matching TRBD1 (6 bases). The CDR3 length is 16 residues. The germline V gene encodes CDR1 SGDLS and CDR2 YYNGEE. Trimming left V 4 bases short and J 0 bases short, with 14 bases between. CDR3 sequence reads: CASSLTTGDSGNTIYF. The CDR3 DNA reads as TGTGCCAGCAGCTTAACGACAGGAGACTCTGGAAACACCATATATTTT.

The J gene is TRBJ1-6, the V gene TRBV19, with D perhaps TRBD1 (5 bases). Per germline, CDR1 LNHDA and CDR2 SQIVND (reference sequence). V was pared by 4 bases and J by 9 bases, with 13 bases between. The CDR3 consists of 14 residues. The CDR3 region has the DNA TGTGCCAGTAGTACCCAGGTGGGGCTTTCACCCCTCCACTTT. This codes for CASSTQVGLSPLHF.

The rearrangement links TRBV27 to TRBJ2-3; TRBD2 might be the D (5 bases). The germline CDR1 and CDR2 sequences are MNHEY and SMNVEV (reference sequence). CDR3 length: 14 amino acids. The V end was cut by 3 bases, the J end by 0 bases, with 7 bases between. CDR3 sequence (DNA): TGTGCCAGCAGTTTCCCGGGGAGCACAGATACGCAGTATTTT. Protein: CASSFPGSTDTQYF.

The chain couples TRBV28 to TRBJ1-2; no clear D. The CDR3 runs 11 residues. The germline gives CDR1 MDHEN, CDR2 SYDVKM. V dropped 7 bases and J dropped 5 bases, with 8 bases sitting between them. As DNA, the CDR3 is TGTGCCAGCACTGGGAGATATGGCTACACCTTC. Its translation: CASTGRYGYTF.

The rearrangement links TRBV6-2 or TRBV6-3 to TRBJ1-5; 7 bases match TRBD1. Germline values: CDR1 MNHEY, CDR2 SVGEGT. The J segment lost 6 bases and the V segment lost 2 bases, leaving 7 bases of the junction unmatched. This CDR3 is 15 amino acids long. Here the CDR3 DNA reads TGTGCCAGCAGTTACCCGACAGGGCTAGTTCAGCCCCAGCATTTT. Encoded protein: CASSYPTGLVQPQHF.

The chain has TRBV7-8 and TRBJ2-2; the match to TRBD2 covers 14 bases. Trimming cost V 6 bases and J 1 base; bases outside gene matches: 10. CDR3 length: 19 amino acids. Germline values: CDR1 SGHVS, CDR2 FQNEAQ. The CDR3 is CASSSGTSGSGRNTGELFF. For the CDR3, the DNA is TGTGCCAGCAGTTCCGGGACTAGCGGGAGCGGGCGGAACACCGGGGAGCTGTTTTTT.

The chain combines TRBV3-1 (or the pseudogene TRBV3-2) with TRBJ1-5; 7 nucleotides line up with TRBD1. This CDR3 has 14 residues. The V gene's germline CDR1 is LGHDT and CDR2 YNNKEL (reference sequence). V shed 4 bases and J 3 bases; nucleotides not matched to a gene: 3. CDR3 DNA sequence: TGTGCCAGCAGCCTCGGGACAGCCAATCAGCCCCAGCATTTT. Translation: CASSLGTANQPQHF.

The rearrangement joins TRBV27 to TRBJ1-6; D unresolved. The CDR3 has 18 amino acids. The ends were cut back, 2 bases at V and 6 bases at J, with 20 bases in the middle. Germline CDR1 MNHEY, CDR2 SMNVEV (reference sequence). The CDR3 nucleotides are TGTGCCAGCAGTTTACAGCCTCCTTCGGAGGCTCGTAATTCACCCCTCCACTTT. Protein sequence: CASSLQPPSEARNSPLHF.

The V and J genes are TRBV2 and TRBJ1-5; D perhaps matches TRBD1 (6 bases). Trimming removed 1 base at V and 6 bases at J, with 10 bases between. Germline-derived CDR1 and CDR2 are SNHLY and FYNNEI. The length of the CDR3 is 14 residues. CDR3 bases: TGTGCCAGCAGTGAAGGGGGGCGCGGTCAGCCCCAGCATTTT. The encoded protein is CASSEGGRGQPQHF.

The chain combines TRBV6-2 or TRBV6-3 with TRBJ2-5; 9 nucleotides match TRBD2. V gave up 5 bases and J gave up 4 bases; unmatched junction bases: 8. Germline CDR1 is MNHEY and CDR2 is SVGEGT. The CDR3 is 15 residues long. CDR3 residues: CASSQVAGVIETQYF. The CDR3 bases are TGTGCCAGCAGTCAAGTAGCGGGGGTGATAGAGACCCAGTACTTC.

V usage is TRBV4-2 and J usage is TRBJ1-3; D might be TRBD1 (5 bases). The V end was cut by 0 bases, the J end by 1 base, with 13 bases between. There are 17 residues in the CDR3. The germline V gene has CDR1 LGHNA and CDR2 YNFKEQ. CDR3 amino acids: CASSQDPAGSSGNTIYF. The CDR3 bases are TGTGCCAGCAGCCAAGATCCGGCAGGGTCGTCTGGAAACACCATATATTTT.

There are a few counts of this clone. The V and J genes are TRBV27 and TRBJ1-2; 10 bases map to TRBD1. V gave up 5 bases and J gave up 4 bases; unmatched junction bases: 4. CDR3 length: 14 amino acids. The germline V gene encodes CDR1 MNHEY and CDR2 SMNVEV (reference sequence). DNA of the CDR3: TGTGCCAGCAGTCCAGGGGACAGGGGCTATGGCTACACCTTC. It specifies CASSPGDRGYGYTF.

This chain joins TRBV5-1 and TRBJ1-1, with 12 bases matching TRBD1. In germline, CDR1 is SGHRS, CDR2 YFSETQ. V shed 3 bases, J shed 8 bases, and the junction held 2 bases outside the gene matches. The CDR3 is made up of 13 amino acids. The DNA of the CDR3 is TGCGCCAGCAGCTGGGGACAGGGGGCGGAAGCTTTCTTT. Amino acids: CASSWGQGAEAFF. The full variable domain, in which reference TRBV5-1 and TRBJ1-1 provide the parts outside the CDR3, is KAGVTQTPRYLIKTRGQQVTLSCSPISGHRSVSWYQQTPGQGLQFLFEYFSETQRNKGNFPGRFSGRQFSNSRSEMNVSTLELGDSALYLCASSWGQGAEAFFGQGTRLTVV.